This T cell receptor beta chain stems from a study of T-cell memory formation after mild COVID-19. This clonotype is judged medium-sized. TCRdb recomputed calls from the 5' RACE reads with MiXCR, one row per CDR3 protein. The repertoire consists of more than 200,000 distinct CDR3 sequences, with about 15% occurring once and the leading ten covering 3.5%. From germline, CDR1 is SQVTM and CDR2 ANQGSEA. There are 11 residues in the CDR3. Between the trimmed V and J ends, which lost 2 bases and 4 bases, there was a span of 5 bases. The chain is built from TRBV29-1 and TRBJ1-2; D gene ambiguous. What was sequenced was PBMCs or a T cell subset sorted from them (not recorded which). This clonotype was obtained from a man aged 18 to 30 who had mild COVID-19 (a few samples of this study predate the infection). Cell type and time point are not known. In DNA form, the CDR3 reads TGCAGCGTTGAACTAGGCTATGGCTACACCTTC. It encodes CSVELGYGYTF.